Shown below are 27 T cell receptor beta chains from a single sample sequenced in a study of blood T cell repertoires in COVID-19. This table comes from immunoSEQ multiplex PCR, and its TCRdb copy is limited to in-frame clones, with some not included. The sample lists around 620,000 clones, over 80% occurring once. The sample was peripheral blood. Source of these receptors: a woman between 18 and 29 years old with acute or convalescent COVID-19.

The chain joins TRBV14 to TRBJ2-3; maybe TRBD1 (5 bases). Trimming removed 0 bases at V and 5 bases at J, with 9 bases between. Germline assignment: CDR1 SGHDN and CDR2 FVKESK. CDR3 size: 14 residues. CDR3 loop: CASSQDVGVDTQYF. Here the CDR3 DNA reads TGTGCCAGCAGCCAAGACGTAGGGGTAGATACGCAGTATTTT.

The chain joins TRBV18 to TRBJ1-2, with D possibly TRBD1 on 6 matching bases. Trimming stripped 6 bases from V and 5 bases from J, with 13 bases between. Germline loops: CDR1 KGHSH, CDR2 LQKENI. This CDR3 region has 13 residues. CDR3 region: CASSQGSTYGYTF. CDR3 sequence (DNA): TGTGCCAGCTCTCAGGGGAGCACATATGGCTACACCTTC.

The chain links TRBV19 to TRBJ1-1, with 10 bases matching TRBD1. The V and J ends lost 5 bases and 4 bases, in that order; junction bases with no gene match: 7. The germline gives CDR1 LNHDA, CDR2 SQIVND (reference sequence). The CDR3 totals 15 residues. The CDR3 bases are TGTGCCAGTAGTCGGCAAAGGACAGGGGGCACTGAAGCTTTCTTT. It specifies CASSRQRTGGTEAFF.

The chain joins TRBV25-1 to TRBJ2-1; D possibly corresponds to TRBD1 (7 bases). Trimming shortened V by 7 bases and J by 9 bases, and 25 bases separated the two germline ends. The CDR3 contains 16 residues. In germline, CDR1 is MGHDK, CDR2 SYGVNS. The CDR3 loop is CASIAAGPGGLSEQFF. CDR3 nucleotide sequence: TGTGCCAGCATTGCCGCCGGGCCAGGGGGGCTCAGTGAGCAGTTCTTC.

The rearrangement joins TRBV19 to TRBJ1-5; the D is unclear. V was cut by 9 bases and J by 1 base, with 10 bases left in between. Germline CDR1 LNHDA, CDR2 SQIVND (reference sequence). The CDR3 is 13 residues long. CDR3 sequence: CASGGYSNQPQHF. The CDR3 DNA reads as TGTGCCAGCGGCGGATACAGCAATCAGCCCCAGCATTTT.

The chain has TRBV19 and TRBJ1-5, with D unclear. This CDR3 has 14 residues. Trimming cost V 6 bases and J 7 bases, with 16 bases left between them. Germline assignment: CDR1 LNHDA and CDR2 SQIVND (reference sequence). CDR3 in DNA: TGTGCCAGTAGCAGAAATCCGGAGGGCCAGCCCCAGCATTTT. Amino acids: CASSRNPEGQPQHF.

The chain combines TRBV6-2 or TRBV6-3 with TRBJ2-3, with 10 bases fitting TRBD2. The germline V gene has CDR1 MNHEY and CDR2 SVGEGT. The CDR3 loop spans 17 amino acids. Germline trimming cut 2 bases from V and 0 bases from J; bases unmatched to any gene: 5. The DNA of the CDR3 is TGTGCCAGCAGTTACGTCCTAGCGGGGGCAAGCACAGATACGCAGTATTTT. It translates to CASSYVLAGASTDTQYF.

The genes are TRBV7-8 and TRBJ1-6; no clear D. Germline CDR1 reads SGHVS; CDR2 reads FQNEAQ. Trimming left V 2 bases short and J 0 bases short, with 5 bases between. This CDR3 comprises 15 residues. DNA for the CDR3: TGTGCCAGCAGCTTAATCGGCTCCTATAATTCACCCCTCCACTTT. As protein: CASSLIGSYNSPLHF.

V gene TRBV27 combines with J gene TRBJ2-7; TRBD2 matches at 12 bases. V shed 2 bases, J shed 2 bases, and the junction held 7 bases outside the gene matches. The CDR3 sequence is 17 residues long. Germline assignment: CDR1 MNHEY and CDR2 SMNVEV (reference sequence). This chain's CDR3 is CASSLVPPSGGAYEQYF. The CDR3, as DNA: TGTGCCAGCAGTTTAGTTCCTCCTAGCGGGGGGGCCTACGAGCAGTACTTC.

The chain joins TRBV7-9 to TRBJ1-1; D is uncertain. Germline loops: CDR1 SEHNR, CDR2 FQNEAQ (reference sequence). Trimming took off 1 base at V and 5 bases at J, with 14 bases between the two ends. This CDR3 is 15 amino acids long. The CDR3 sequence: CASSLGSGSETEAFF. The CDR3 DNA sequence: TGTGCCAGCAGCTTAGGAAGTGGGAGTGAGACTGAAGCTTTCTTT.

This clone was seen only once. The chain uses TRBV6-6 and TRBJ1-6, with TRBD1 identical over 7 bases. The CDR3 has 15 residues. Germline V lookup: CDR1 MNHNY, CDR2 SVGAGI (reference sequence). Losses at the gene ends were 11 bases for V and 7 bases for J; bases not matched to a gene: 14. CDR3 amino acids: CASWVGGGDNSPLHF. As DNA, the CDR3 is TGTGCCTCCTGGGTCGGAGGGGGCGACAATTCACCCCTCCACTTT.

The V and J genes are TRBV4-3 and TRBJ2-7; 9 bases align to TRBD1. This CDR3 has 16 amino acids. CDR1 is LGHNA, CDR2 YSLEER, per germline. The V and J ends lost 0 bases and 3 bases, in that order; junction bases with no gene match: 6. Here the CDR3 reads CASSQDGGQGLYEQYF. CDR3 nucleotide sequence: TGCGCCAGCAGCCAAGATGGGGGACAGGGACTCTACGAGCAGTACTTC.

This clone was seen only a few times. The chain is built from TRBV24-1 and TRBJ2-1, with D perhaps TRBD1 (5 bases). The CDR3 is 15 residues long. Deletions cut 5 bases from V and 8 bases from J, with 18 bases between. Germline V gene data show CDR1 as KGHDR and CDR2 as SFDVKD. The CDR3 DNA sequence: TGTGCCACCAGTGTCTCCAGGGCTTACTTCGATGAGCAGTTCTTC. Its translation is CATSVSRAYFDEQFF.

This clone showed up just once. This chain connects TRBV19 to TRBJ1-2; TRBD1 matches at 8 bases. With V trimmed by 10 bases and J by 6 bases, 13 bases remained unmatched. Per germline, CDR1 LNHDA and CDR2 SQIVND (reference sequence). CDR3 length: 14 residues. CDR3 in DNA: TGTGCCACCGTCGAGCCGGGACAGGTAAATGGCTACACCTTC. Its protein product is CATVEPGQVNGYTF.

The genes are TRBV19 and TRBJ2-1; D perhaps matches TRBD1 (6 bases). This CDR3 is 15 amino acids long. Germline loops: CDR1 LNHDA, CDR2 SQIVND (reference sequence). Trimming stripped 5 bases from V and 2 bases from J, with 13 bases between. In nucleotides, the CDR3 is TGTGCCAGTAGTGCCACAGGGATCCCCTACAATGAGCAGTTCTTC. Residues: CASSATGIPYNEQFF.

V is TRBV19 and J is TRBJ1-2, with D hard to call. The ends were cut back, 6 bases at V and 3 bases at J, with 11 bases in the middle. Germline lookup yields CDR1 LNHDA and CDR2 SQIVND (reference sequence). The CDR3 has 13 residues. CDR3 sequence (DNA): TGTGCCAGTAGGAGGGATCAGGACTATGGCTACACCTTC. Translated, it gives CASRRDQDYGYTF.

The gene calls are TRBV3-1 (or the pseudogene TRBV3-2) and TRBJ1-2; D ambiguous. CDR1 and CDR2 (germline): LGHDT, YNNKEL (reference sequence). The CDR3 is 11 amino acids. Trimming pared 3 bases from V and 7 bases from J, leaving 6 bases between. This CDR3 is CASSHAGGYTF. The CDR3, as DNA: TGTGCCAGCAGCCACGCAGGTGGCTACACCTTC.

This chain uses TRBV7-2 with TRBJ1-2, with 10 nucleotides matching TRBD1. V trimming: 1 base; J trimming: 7 bases; junction bases outside the gene matches: 6. The V gene's germline CDR1 is SGHTA and CDR2 FQGNSA. This CDR3 spans 15 amino acids. The CDR3 region is CASSLGGTGESGYTF. CDR3 coding DNA: TGTGCCAGCAGCTTAGGTGGGACAGGGGAGAGTGGCTACACCTTC.

The V and J genes are TRBV4-3 and TRBJ2-2, with D uncertain. Trimming took off 0 bases at V and 0 bases at J, with 5 bases between the two ends. Germline-derived CDR1 and CDR2 are LGHNA and YSLEER. The CDR3 is 15 residues long. DNA for the CDR3: TGCGCCAGCAGCCAAGATCGGGCGAACACCGGGGAGCTGTTTTTT. Its protein is CASSQDRANTGELFF.

V and J are TRBV27 and TRBJ1-5; no clear D. The V gene lost 3 bases and the J gene lost 5 bases, with 8 bases spanning the gap. CDR1 is MNHEY and CDR2 is SMNVEV in the germline V gene (reference sequence). The CDR3 consists of 13 residues. Written as DNA, the CDR3 is TGTGCCAGCAGTTTGTCTGTCTATCAGCCCCAGCATTTT. Protein: CASSLSVYQPQHF.

The chain uses TRBV29-1 and TRBJ1-2; 8 positions agree with TRBD1. Germline trimming cut 6 bases from V and 5 bases from J; bases unmatched to any gene: 8. The length of the CDR3 is 13 residues. In germline, CDR1 is SQVTM, CDR2 ANQGSEA. CDR3 sequence (DNA): TGCAGCGTCCGTCCGACAGGGGATTATGGCTACACCTTC. It codes for CSVRPTGDYGYTF.

This rearrangement joins TRBV12-3 or TRBV12-4 to TRBJ1-2, with D possibly matching TRBD1 (5 bases). This CDR3 comprises 13 residues. V was cut by 10 bases and J by 6 bases, with 18 bases left in between. As DNA, the CDR3 is TGTGCCACACAATCCAGGGATAGGCATGGCTACACCTTC. The encoded protein is CATQSRDRHGYTF.

The chain recombines TRBV15 with TRBJ1-4; a possible D gene is TRBD1 (6 bases). The CDR3 spans 16 residues. Deletions cut 5 bases from V and 4 bases from J, with 17 bases between. Germline lookup yields CDR1 LNHNV and CDR2 YYDKDF (reference sequence). The CDR3 nucleotides are TGTGCCACCAGCTCCCGCAGGGACACCTATAATGAAAAACTGTTTTTT. It is translated as CATSSRRDTYNEKLFF.

The CDR3 nucleotides are TGTGCCAGCAGCCCCCTCGCGGGGGACTACAATGAGCAGTTCTTC. The encoded protein is CASSPLAGDYNEQFF. This chain uses TRBV6-6 with TRBJ2-1, with TRBD2 matching over 7 bases. The trim removed 6 bases at V and 3 bases at J, leaving 8 bases unmatched. This CDR3 region has 15 residues. The germline V gene has CDR1 MNHNY and CDR2 SVGAGI (reference sequence).

The chain has TRBV7-2 and TRBJ2-7; TRBD2 matches at 9 bases. The germline CDR1 and CDR2 sequences are SGHTA and FQGNSA. V was clipped by 0 bases and J by 0 bases; unmatched bases: 12. The CDR3 runs to 19 residues. Here the CDR3 reads CASSLAYPSGGLFSYEQYF. CDR3 nucleotides: TGTGCCAGCAGCTTAGCTTACCCCAGCGGGGGGCTTTTCTCCTACGAGCAGTACTTC.

The J gene is TRBJ1-6, the V gene TRBV14, with a tentative D call TRBD1 (6 bases). Germline V gene data show CDR1 as SGHDN and CDR2 as FVKESK. Trimming left V 8 bases short and J 9 bases short, with 14 bases between. The CDR3 is made up of 13 amino acids. The CDR3 sequence is CASALTRGSPLHF. CDR3 sequence (DNA): TGTGCCAGCGCCCTAACCAGGGGTTCACCCCTCCACTTT.

The rearrangement joins TRBV24-1 to TRBJ2-2; tentatively, D is TRBD2 (6 bases). V was trimmed by 5 bases and J by 2 bases, leaving 8 bases between them. The CDR3 extends over 14 amino acids. CDR1 KGHDR and CDR2 SFDVKD come from the germline V gene. CDR3 in DNA: TGTGCCACCAGTGTAGGACTAAACACCGGGGAGCTGTTTTTT. It is translated as CATSVGLNTGELFF.